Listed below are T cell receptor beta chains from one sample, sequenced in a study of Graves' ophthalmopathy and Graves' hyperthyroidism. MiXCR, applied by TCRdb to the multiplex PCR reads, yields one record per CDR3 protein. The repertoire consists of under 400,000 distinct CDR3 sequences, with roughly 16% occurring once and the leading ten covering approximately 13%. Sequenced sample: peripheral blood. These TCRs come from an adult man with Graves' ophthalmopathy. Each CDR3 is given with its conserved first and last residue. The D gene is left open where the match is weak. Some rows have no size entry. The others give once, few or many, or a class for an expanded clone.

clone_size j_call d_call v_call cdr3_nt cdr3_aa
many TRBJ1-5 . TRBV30 TGTGCCTGGAGCCTAGCCGGTTTCGATCAGCCCCAGCATTTT CAWSLAGFDQPQHF
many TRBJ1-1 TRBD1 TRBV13 TGTGCCAGCAGGAACAGGGGGCCGTGGACTGAAGCTTTCTTT CASRNRGPWTEAFF
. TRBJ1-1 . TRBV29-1 TGCAGCGTTGTTTCTCGGATGATCAACACTGAAGCTTTCTTT CSVVSRMINTEAFF
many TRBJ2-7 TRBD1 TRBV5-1 TGCGCCAGCAGCTTCCGGGACAGGGGTTTAAGCGAGCAGTACTTC CASSFRDRGLSEQYF
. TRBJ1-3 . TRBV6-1 TGTGCCAGCAGCTTGAGGGCCCATACAGGGAGTGGCACCATATATTTT CASSLRAHTGSGTIYF
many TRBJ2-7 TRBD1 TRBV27 TGTGCCAGCAGCCATGCCGGGACAGGCTACGAGCAGTACTTC CASSHAGTGYEQYF
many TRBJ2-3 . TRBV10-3 TGTGCCATCCAGTTAGGGGGAGGTAGCACAGATACGCAGTATTTT CAIQLGGGSTDTQYF
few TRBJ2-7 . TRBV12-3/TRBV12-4 TGTGCCAGCAGTTTAGGTTCAGGGCGGGCCTACGAGCAGTGCTTC CASSLGSGRAYEQCF
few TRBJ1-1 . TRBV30 TGTGCCTGGAGCGGATCACAGTTCACTGAAGCTTTCTTT CAWSGSQFTEAFF
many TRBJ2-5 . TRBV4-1 TGCGCCAGCAGCCCGAGGACACGGGGACTCCAAGAGACCCAGTACTTC CASSPRTRGLQETQYF
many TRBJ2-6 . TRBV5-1 TGCGCCAGCAGCTTGGACGTCTCTGGGGCCAACGTCCTGACTTTC CASSLDVSGANVLTF
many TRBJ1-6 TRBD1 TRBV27 TGTGCCAGCAGTGCGCGGACAGGATATAATTCACCCCTCCACTTT CASSARTGYNSPLHF
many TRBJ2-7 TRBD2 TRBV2 TGTGCCAGCAGTGCACCGGGACCCAACCGCGGGGGGACTAGCGGGATCGAGCAGTACTTC CASSAPGPNRGGTSGIEQYF
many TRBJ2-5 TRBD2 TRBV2 TGTGCCAGCAGCCGGACTAGCGGGAGTGGTGAGACCCAGTACTTC CASSRTSGSGETQYF
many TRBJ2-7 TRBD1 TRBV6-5 TGTGCCAGCAGTTACAGGGGGCAGGCCGAGCAGTACTTC CASSYRGQAEQYF
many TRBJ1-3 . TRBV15 TGTGCCACCAGCGCACAGGGCTTGGGGATCTCTGGAAACACCATATATTTT CATSAQGLGISGNTIYF
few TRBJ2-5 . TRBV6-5 TGTGCCAGCACCGGGGCTGAAGAGACCCAGTACTTC CASTGAEETQYF
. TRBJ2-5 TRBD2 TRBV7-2 TGTGCCAGCAGCTTAAACGTAGCGGGGAGCCAAGAGACCCAGTACTTC CASSLNVAGSQETQYF
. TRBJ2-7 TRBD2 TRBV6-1 TGTGCCAGCCCCCAGGAGGGGCGGGAGTACCACGAGCAGTACTTC CASPQEGREYHEQYF
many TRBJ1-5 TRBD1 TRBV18 TGTGCCAGCTCACCCGACAGGGTTGAGCCCCAGCATTTT CASSPDRVEPQHF
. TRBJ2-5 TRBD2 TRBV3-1 TGTGCCAGCAGCCTGGGGACTAGCGTGCAGACCCAGTACTTC CASSLGTSVQTQYF
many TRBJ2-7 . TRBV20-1 TGCAGTGCTACAGGGATCAGCTCCTACGAGCAGTACTTC CSATGISSYEQYF
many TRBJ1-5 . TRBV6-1 TGTGCCAGCTCGGGCGTACAGTCAAATCAGCCCCAGCATTTT CASSGVQSNQPQHF
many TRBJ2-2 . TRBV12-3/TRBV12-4 TGTGCCAGCAGTTTAGGTAGCACCGGGGAGCTGTTTTTT CASSLGSTGELFF
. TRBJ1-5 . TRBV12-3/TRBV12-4 TGTGCCAGCACCATTCTTAATCAGCCCCAGCATTTT CASTILNQPQHF
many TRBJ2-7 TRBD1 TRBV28 TGTGCCAGCGCCCAGGGGGTGAGGGAGCAGTACTTC CASAQGVREQYF
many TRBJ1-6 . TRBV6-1 TGTGCCAGCAGCCCCTATAATTCACCCCTCCACTTT CASSPYNSPLHF
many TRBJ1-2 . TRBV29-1 TGCAGCGTGGATGACAATAACTATGGCTACACCTTC CSVDDNNYGYTF
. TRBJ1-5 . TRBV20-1 TGCAGTGCTGGGGGACTTAGTGATCAGCCCCAGCATTTT CSAGGLSDQPQHF
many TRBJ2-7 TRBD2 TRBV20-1 TGCAGTGCTAGAGGCCCGGGGGGGGTATCCTACGAGCAGTACTTC CSARGPGGVSYEQYF
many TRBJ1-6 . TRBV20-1 TGCAGTGCTAGACCCCTCGACGGTGGGGCATGGGATTCACCCCTCCACTTT CSARPLDGGAWDSPLHF
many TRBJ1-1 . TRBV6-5 TGTGCCAGCAGTTACTCTGGCAAGAACACTGAAGCTTTCTTT CASSYSGKNTEAFF
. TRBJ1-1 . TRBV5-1 TGCACCAGCAGCTGGAGTGGGGGGGGTACTGAAGCTTTCTTT CTSSWSGGGTEAFF
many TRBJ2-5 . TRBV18 TGTGCCAGCTCACCTCAGCAGACCCAGTACTTC CASSPQQTQYF
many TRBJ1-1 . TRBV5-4 TGTGCCAGCAGCTTGCGGTCAGGGGCTGACACTGAAGCTTTCTTT CASSLRSGADTEAFF
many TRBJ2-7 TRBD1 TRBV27 TGTGCCAGCAGTATAAACCCGGGACAGGGGGCCTACGAGCAGTACTTC CASSINPGQGAYEQYF
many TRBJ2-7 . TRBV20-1 TGCAGTGCTAGAGGTGTCGAGGCAGGGTGGGTCGAGCAGTACTTC CSARGVEAGWVEQYF
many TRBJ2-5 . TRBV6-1 TGTGCCAGCAGCACCTTTAGTACCGGGGAGACCCAGTACTTC CASSTFSTGETQYF
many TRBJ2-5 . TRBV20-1 TGCAGTGCTGCTTACTCGGGCGCCGGGGAGACCCAGTACTTC CSAAYSGAGETQYF
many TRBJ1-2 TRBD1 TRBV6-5 TGTGCCAGCAGTTACCAGGGGGCCGGCTATGGCTACACCTTC CASSYQGAGYGYTF
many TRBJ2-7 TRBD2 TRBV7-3 TGTGCCAGCAGCTTCTCGTTGTGGTCAGGACTAGCGGGGGGGTCCTACGAGCAGTACTTC CASSFSLWSGLAGGSYEQYF
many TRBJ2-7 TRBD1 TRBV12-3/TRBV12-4 TGTGCCAGCAGACCAAAGACAGGGGTCGGTTACGAGCAGTACTTC CASRPKTGVGYEQYF
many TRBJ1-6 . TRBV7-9 TGTGCCAGCAGCTTTCTGTCGACGGCTGAGGTCCCCCTCCACTTT CASSFLSTAEVPLHF
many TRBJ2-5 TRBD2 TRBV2 TGTGCCAGCAGTAGAATAGCGGGAACTAAAGAGACCCAGTACTTC CASSRIAGTKETQYF
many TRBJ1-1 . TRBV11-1 TGTGCCAGCACCGCGCGGACGAACACTGAAGCTTTCTTT CASTARTNTEAFF
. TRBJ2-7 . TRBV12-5 TGTGCTAGTGGTTTCTCCGGGAGCTACGAGCAGTACTTC CASGFSGSYEQYF
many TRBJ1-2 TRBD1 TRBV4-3 TGCGCCAGCAGCCAGAGGACAGGGAATGGCTACACCTTC CASSQRTGNGYTF
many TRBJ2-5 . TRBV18 TGTGCCAGCTCACCGAGACAGGTCCAAGAGACCCAGTACTTC CASSPRQVQETQYF
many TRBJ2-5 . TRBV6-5 TGTGCCAGCAGTCCCGATTTGGACGGCCTGGGGGAGACCCAGTACTTC CASSPDLDGLGETQYF
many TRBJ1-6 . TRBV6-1 TGTGCCAGCACCCCGCGCGCTCATTCACCCCTCCACTTT CASTPRAHSPLHF
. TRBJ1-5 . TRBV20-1 TGCAGTGCTAGAGATGGGGATCAGCCCCAGCATTTT CSARDGDQPQHF
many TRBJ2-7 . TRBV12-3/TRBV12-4 TGTGCCAGCGGTAGGGCTGGCAGAGACTACGAGCAGTACTTC CASGRAGRDYEQYF